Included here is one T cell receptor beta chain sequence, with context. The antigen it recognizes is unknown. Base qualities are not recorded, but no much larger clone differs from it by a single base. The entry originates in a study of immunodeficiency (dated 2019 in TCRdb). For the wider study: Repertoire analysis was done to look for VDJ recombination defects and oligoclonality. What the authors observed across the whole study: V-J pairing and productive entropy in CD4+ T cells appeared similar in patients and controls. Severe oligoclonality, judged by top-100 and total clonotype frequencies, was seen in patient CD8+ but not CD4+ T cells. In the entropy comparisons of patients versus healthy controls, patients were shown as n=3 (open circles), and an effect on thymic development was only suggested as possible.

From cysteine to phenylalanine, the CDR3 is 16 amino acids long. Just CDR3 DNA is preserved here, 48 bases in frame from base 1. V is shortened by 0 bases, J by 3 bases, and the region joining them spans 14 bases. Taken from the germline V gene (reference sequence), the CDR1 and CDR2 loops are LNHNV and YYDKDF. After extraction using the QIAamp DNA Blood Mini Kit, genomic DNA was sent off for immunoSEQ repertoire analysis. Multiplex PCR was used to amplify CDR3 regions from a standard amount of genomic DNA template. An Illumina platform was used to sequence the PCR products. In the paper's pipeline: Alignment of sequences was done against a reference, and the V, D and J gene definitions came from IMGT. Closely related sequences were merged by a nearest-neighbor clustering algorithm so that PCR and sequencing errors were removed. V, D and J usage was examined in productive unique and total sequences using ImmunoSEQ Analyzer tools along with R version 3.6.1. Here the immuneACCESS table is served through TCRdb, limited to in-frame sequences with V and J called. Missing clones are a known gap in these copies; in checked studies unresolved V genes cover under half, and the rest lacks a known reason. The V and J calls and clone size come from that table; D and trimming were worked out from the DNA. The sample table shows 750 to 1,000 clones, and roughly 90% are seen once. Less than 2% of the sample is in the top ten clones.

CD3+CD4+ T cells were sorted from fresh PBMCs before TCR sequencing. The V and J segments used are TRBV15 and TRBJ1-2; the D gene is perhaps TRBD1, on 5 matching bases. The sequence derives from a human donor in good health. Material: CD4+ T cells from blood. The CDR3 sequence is CATSRDSGRGDYGYTF. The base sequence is TGTGCCACCAGCAGAGATTCAGGGAGAGGGGACTATGGCTACACCTTC.